The sample holds many counts of the clone carrying this T cell receptor beta chain. This sample was included in a study of tumor-infiltrating lymphocytes in glioblastoma multiforme. Three nested ARM-PCR rounds with V-beta and C-beta primers built TCRB libraries. TCRB-specific cDNA synthesis used around 0.5 ug of total RNA. From the multiplex PCR reads, TCRdb called clonotypes with MiXCR, one entry per CDR3 protein. The table lists some 10,000 distinct CDR3 sequences, around three fifths of them singletons. Trimming removed 2 bases from V and 9 bases from J, with 8 bases in between. The CDR3 runs 11 residues. Germline values: CDR1 DFQATT, CDR2 SNEGSKA (reference sequence).

The TCR originated in a male donor with glioblastoma. The rearrangement uses TRBV20-1 and TRBJ2-1; no definite D call. The sequencing sample was made of brain tumor tissue. CDR3 loop: CSARPLSEQFF. The CDR3 DNA is TGCAGTGCTAGACCCCTCAGTGAGCAGTTCTTC.